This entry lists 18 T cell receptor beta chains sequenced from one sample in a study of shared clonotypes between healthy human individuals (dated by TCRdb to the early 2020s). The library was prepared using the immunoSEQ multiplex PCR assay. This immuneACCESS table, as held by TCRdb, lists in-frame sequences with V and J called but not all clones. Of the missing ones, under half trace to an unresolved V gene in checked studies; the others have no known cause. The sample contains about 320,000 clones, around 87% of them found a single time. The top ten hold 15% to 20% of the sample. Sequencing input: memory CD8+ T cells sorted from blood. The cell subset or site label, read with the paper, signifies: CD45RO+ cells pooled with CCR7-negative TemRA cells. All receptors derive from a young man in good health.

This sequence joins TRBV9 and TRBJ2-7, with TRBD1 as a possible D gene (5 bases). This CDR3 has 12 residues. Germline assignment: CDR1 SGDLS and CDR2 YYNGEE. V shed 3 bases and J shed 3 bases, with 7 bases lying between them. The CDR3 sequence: CASSDQGYEQYF. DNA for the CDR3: TGTGCCAGCAGCGACCAGGGCTACGAGCAGTACTTC.

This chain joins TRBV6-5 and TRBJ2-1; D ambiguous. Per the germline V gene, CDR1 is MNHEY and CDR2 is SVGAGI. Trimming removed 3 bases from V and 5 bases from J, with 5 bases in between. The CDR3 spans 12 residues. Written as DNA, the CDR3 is TGTGCCAGCAGTTATTCCCACAATGAGCAGTTCTTC. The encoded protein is CASSYSHNEQFF.

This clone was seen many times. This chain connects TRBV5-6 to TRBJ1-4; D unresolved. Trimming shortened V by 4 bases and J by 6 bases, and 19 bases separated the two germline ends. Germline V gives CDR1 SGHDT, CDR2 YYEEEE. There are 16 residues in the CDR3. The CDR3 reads CASSPSVGSGYEKLFF. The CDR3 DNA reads TGTGCCAGCAGCCCCTCCGTGGGCAGTGGGTATGAAAAACTGTTTTTT.

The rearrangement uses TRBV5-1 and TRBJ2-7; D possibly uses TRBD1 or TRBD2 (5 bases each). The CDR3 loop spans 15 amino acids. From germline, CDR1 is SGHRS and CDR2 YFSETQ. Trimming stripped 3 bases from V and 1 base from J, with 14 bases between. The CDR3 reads CASSSTGTGSYEQYF. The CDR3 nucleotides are TGCGCCAGCAGCTCTACCGGGACCGGTTCCTACGAGCAGTACTTC.

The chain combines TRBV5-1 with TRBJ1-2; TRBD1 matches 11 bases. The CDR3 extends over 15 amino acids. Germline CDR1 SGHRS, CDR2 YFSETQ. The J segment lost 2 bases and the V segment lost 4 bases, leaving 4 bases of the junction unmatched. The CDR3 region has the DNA TGCGCCAGCAGCGAGGACAGGGGGCTAAACTATGGCTACACCTTC. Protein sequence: CASSEDRGLNYGYTF.

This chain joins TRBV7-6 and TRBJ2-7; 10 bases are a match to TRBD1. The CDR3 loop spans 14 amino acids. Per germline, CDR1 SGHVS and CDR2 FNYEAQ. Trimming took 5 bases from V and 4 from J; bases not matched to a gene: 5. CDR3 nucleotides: TGTGCCAGCAGCCCGGGGACAGGGGCTTACGAGCAGTACTTC. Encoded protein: CASSPGTGAYEQYF.

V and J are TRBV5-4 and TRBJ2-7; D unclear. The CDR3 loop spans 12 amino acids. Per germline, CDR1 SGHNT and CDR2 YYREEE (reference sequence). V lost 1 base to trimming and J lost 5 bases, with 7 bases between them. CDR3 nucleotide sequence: TGTGCCAGCAGCTTGCGGTGGAACGAGCAGTACTTC. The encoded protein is CASSLRWNEQYF.

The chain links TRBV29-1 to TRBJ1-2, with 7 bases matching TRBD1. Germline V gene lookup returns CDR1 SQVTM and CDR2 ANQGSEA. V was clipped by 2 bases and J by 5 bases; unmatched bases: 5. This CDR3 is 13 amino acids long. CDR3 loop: CSVELTGAYGYTF. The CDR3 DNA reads TGCAGCGTTGAATTAACAGGGGCTTATGGCTACACCTTC.

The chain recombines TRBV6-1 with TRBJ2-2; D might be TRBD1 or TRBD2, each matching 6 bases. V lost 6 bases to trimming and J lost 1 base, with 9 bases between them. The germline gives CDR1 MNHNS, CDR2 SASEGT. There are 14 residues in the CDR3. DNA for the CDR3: TGTGCCAGCAGGGAGGGGGTGAACACCGGGGAGCTGTTTTTT. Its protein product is CASREGVNTGELFF.

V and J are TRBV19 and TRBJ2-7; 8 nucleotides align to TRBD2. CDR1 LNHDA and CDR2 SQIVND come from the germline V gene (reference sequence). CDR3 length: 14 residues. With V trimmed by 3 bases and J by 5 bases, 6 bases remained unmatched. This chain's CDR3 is CASSIPGLAHEQYF. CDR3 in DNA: TGTGCCAGTAGTATCCCCGGACTAGCTCACGAGCAGTACTTC. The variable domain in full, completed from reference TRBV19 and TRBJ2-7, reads DGGITQSPKYLFRKEGQNVTLSCEQNLNHDAMYWYRQDPGQGLRLIYYSQIVNDFQKGDIAEGYSVSREKKESFPLTVTSAQKNPTAFYLCASSIPGLAHEQYFGPGTRLTVT.

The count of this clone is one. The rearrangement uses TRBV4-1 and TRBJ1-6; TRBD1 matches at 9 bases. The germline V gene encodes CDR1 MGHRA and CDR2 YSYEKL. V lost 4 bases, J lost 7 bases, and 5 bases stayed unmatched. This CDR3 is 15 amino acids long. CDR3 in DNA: TGCGCCAGCAGCCCCGGGACAGGGATGAATTCACCCCTCCACTTT. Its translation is CASSPGTGMNSPLHF.

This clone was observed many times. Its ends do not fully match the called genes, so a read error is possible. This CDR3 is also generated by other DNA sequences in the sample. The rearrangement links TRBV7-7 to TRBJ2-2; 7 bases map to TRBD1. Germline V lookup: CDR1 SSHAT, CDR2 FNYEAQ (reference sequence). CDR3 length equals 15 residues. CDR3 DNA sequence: TGTGCTAGCAGCTTGGGACAGCTGAACACCGGGGAGCTGTTTTTT. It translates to CASSLGQLNTGELFF.

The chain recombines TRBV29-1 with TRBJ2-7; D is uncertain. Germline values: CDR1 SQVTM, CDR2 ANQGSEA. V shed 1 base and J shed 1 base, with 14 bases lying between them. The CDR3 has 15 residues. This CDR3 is CSVEVVGKKSYEQYF. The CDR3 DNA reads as TGCAGCGTTGAAGTTGTGGGGAAGAAATCCTACGAGCAGTACTTC.

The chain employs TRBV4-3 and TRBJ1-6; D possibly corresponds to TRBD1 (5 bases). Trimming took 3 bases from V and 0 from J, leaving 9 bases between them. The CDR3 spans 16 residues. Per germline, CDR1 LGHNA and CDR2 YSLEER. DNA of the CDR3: TGCGCCAGCAGCCAGGGTGACAGCTCCTATAATTCACCCCTCCACTTT. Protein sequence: CASSQGDSSYNSPLHF.

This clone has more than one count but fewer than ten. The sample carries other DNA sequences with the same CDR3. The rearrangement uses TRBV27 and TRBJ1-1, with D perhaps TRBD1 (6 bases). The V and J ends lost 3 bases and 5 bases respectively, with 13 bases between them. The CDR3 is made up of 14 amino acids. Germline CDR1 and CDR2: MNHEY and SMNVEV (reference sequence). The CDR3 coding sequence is TGTGCCAGCAGTTTCGGTCGAGGGGGAACTGAAGCTTTCTTT. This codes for CASSFGRGGTEAFF.

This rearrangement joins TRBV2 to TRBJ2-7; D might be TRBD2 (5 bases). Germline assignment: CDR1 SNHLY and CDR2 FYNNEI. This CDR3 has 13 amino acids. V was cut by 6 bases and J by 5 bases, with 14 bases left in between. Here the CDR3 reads CASSDTLGDEQYF. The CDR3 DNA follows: TGTGCCAGCAGCGATACACTAGGAGACGAGCAGTACTTC.

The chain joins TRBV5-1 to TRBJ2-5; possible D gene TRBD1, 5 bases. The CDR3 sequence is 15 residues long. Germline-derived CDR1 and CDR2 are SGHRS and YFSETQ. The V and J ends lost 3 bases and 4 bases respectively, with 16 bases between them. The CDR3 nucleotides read TGCGCCAGCAGCTCCGAGTCGGACACAAGAGAGACCCAGTACTTC. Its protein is CASSSESDTRETQYF.

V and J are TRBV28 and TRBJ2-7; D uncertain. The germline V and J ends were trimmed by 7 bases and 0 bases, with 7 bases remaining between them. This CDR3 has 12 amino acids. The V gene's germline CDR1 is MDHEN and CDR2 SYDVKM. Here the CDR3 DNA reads TGTGCCAGCAAACCAGACTCCTACGAGCAGTACTTC. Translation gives CASKPDSYEQYF.